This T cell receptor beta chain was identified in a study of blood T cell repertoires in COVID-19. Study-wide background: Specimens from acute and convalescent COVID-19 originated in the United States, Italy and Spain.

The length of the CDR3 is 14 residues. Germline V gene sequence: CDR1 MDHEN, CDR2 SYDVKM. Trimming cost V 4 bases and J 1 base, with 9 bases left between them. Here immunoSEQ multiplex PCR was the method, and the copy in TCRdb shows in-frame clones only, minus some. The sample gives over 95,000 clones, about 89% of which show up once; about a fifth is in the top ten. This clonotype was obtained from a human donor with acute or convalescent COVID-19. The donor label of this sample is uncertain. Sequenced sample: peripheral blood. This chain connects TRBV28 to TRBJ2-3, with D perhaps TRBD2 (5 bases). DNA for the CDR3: TGTGCCAGCAGTTCCGACGGGGGCACAGATACGCAGTATTTT. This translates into CASSSDGGTDTQYF.